Listed below are T cell receptor beta chains from one sample, sequenced in a study of cytomegalovirus exposure and HLA in healthy donors. TCRdb keeps only in-frame clones here, not all; method: immunoSEQ multiplex PCR. Of approximately 120,000 clones in the sample, 17% are singletons; the top ten hold 2.9%. The sample comprised PBMCs. The receptors shown here come from a female donor in good health and CMV-seropositive. Both conserved end residues are part of each CDR3. The order of the fields is CDR3 protein, CDR3 length, V gene, D gene. A D gene is named only where the DNA matches it firmly.

cdr3_aa: CASSLTGQVKNQPQHF
cdr3_length: 16
v_call: TRBV27
d_call: TRBD1

cdr3_aa: CASSPPGTPEQYF
cdr3_length: 13
v_call: TRBV27
d_call: NA

cdr3_aa: CASRLRSGNTIYF
cdr3_length: 13
v_call: TRBV27
d_call: NA

cdr3_aa: CASRPGLNSYGYTF
cdr3_length: 14
v_call: TRBV27
d_call: NA

cdr3_aa: CASSDKTRDSNTGELFF
cdr3_length: 17
v_call: TRBV2
d_call: NA

cdr3_aa: CASTTQGNEQYF
cdr3_length: 12
v_call: TRBV6-5
d_call: NA

cdr3_aa: CASSQPLTGDDEKLFF
cdr3_length: 16
v_call: TRBV4-2
d_call: TRBD1

cdr3_aa: CASSSRTGTYEQYF
cdr3_length: 14
v_call: TRBV5-4
d_call: TRBD1

cdr3_aa: CASSLLGSGNQPQHF
cdr3_length: 15
v_call: TRBV7-8
d_call: NA

cdr3_aa: CASSFPSNEQFF
cdr3_length: 12
v_call: TRBV27
d_call: NA

cdr3_aa: CASSFDRLREQYF
cdr3_length: 13
v_call: TRBV5-1
d_call: NA